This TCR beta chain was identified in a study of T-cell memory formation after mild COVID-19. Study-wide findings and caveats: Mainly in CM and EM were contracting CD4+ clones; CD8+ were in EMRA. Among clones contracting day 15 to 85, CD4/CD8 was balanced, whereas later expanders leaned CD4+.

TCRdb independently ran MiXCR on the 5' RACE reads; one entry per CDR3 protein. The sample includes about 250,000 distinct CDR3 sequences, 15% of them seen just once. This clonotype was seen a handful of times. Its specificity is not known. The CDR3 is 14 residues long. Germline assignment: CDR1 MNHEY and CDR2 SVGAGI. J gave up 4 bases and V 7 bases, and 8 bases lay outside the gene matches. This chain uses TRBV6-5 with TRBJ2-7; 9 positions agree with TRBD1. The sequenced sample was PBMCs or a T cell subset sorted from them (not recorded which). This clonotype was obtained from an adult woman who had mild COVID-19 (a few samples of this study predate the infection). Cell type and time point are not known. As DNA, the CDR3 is TGTGCCAGCAAACGCGGACAGGGGACATACGAGCAGTACTTC. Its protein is CASKRGQGTYEQYF.